The T cell receptor beta chain under discussion was sequenced for a study of OX40 agonist ivuxolimab in advanced cancers. Whole-study results and caveats: Low clonal expansion, among the lowest seen, marked partial responders at 0.1-3.0 mg/kg.

A word on this clone: The antigen remains undetermined.

The timepoints at which blood was sampled were baseline, cycle 4 day 1, and cycle 7 day 1. The repertoire was sequenced with immunoSEQ multiplex PCR; TCRdb's copy has only in-frame clones and lacks some. Here the sample spans roughly 26,000 clones, 85% to 90% being singletons. CDR3 length: 14 residues. J gave up 5 bases and V 2 bases, and 5 bases lay outside the gene matches. In germline, CDR1 is MNHEY, CDR2 SMNVEV (reference sequence). The source was CD4+ or CD8+ T cells sorted from blood, collected in a trial of the OX40 agonist ivuxolimab. This receptor was obtained from an adult with an advanced solid tumor such as melanoma, head and neck, liver or kidney cancer. The V call is TRBV27, the J call TRBJ2-7; 8 bases match TRBD2. CDR3 DNA: TGTGCCAGCAGTTTAGGCGGGAGGTCCCACGAGCAGTACTTC. Translation gives CASSLGGRSHEQYF.